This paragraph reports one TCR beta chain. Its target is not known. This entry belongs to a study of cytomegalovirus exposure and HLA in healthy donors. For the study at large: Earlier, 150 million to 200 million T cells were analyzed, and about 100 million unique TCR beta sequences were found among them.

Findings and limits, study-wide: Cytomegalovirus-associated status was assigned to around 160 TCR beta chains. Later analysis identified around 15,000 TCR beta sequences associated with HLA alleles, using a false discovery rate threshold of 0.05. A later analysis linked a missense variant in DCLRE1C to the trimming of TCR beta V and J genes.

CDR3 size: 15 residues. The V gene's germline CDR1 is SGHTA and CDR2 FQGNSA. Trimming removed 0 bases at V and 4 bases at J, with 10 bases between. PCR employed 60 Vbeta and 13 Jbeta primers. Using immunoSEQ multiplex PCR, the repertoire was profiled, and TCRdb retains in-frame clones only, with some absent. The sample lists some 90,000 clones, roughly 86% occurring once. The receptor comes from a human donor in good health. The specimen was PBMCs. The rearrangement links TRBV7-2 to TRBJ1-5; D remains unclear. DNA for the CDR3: TGTGCCAGCAGCTTAGCGAGGACTTATAATCAGCCCCAGCATTTT. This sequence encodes CASSLARTYNQPQHF.